Below, 10 T cell receptor beta chains from the same sample are listed, as sequenced in a study of blood T cell repertoires in COVID-19 (dated by TCRdb to 2020 to 2022). Library prep was done by the immunoSEQ multiplex PCR assay. The clones in this table, taken by TCRdb from immuneACCESS, are in-frame only. Not every clone is retained; where verified, under half of the shortfall comes from an unresolved V gene, and the cause of the rest is unknown. This sample gives approximately 50,000 clones in total; around 80% of them show up just once. Around a quarter of the sample is held by the ten biggest clonotypes. The specimen sequenced was peripheral blood. Receptors originate from a man between 65 and 85 years old with acute or convalescent COVID-19.

The rearrangement joins TRBV28 to TRBJ2-1; possibly TRBD2 for D (5 bases). Germline assignment: CDR1 MDHEN and CDR2 SYDVKM. CDR3 length equals 14 residues. V was cut by 8 bases and J by 6 bases, with 17 bases left in between. CDR3 nucleotide sequence: TGTGCCAGCGCCGGGAACTCCCCCGGCAATGAGCAGTTCTTC. Residues: CASAGNSPGNEQFF.

The chain links TRBV2 to TRBJ1-1; TRBD1 matches 7 bases. V trimming: 4 bases; J trimming: 0 bases; junction bases outside the gene matches: 5. This CDR3 is 15 amino acids long. CDR1 and CDR2 from the germline V gene are SNHLY and FYNNEI. CDR3 region: CASSGGRGVNTEAFF. DNA for the CDR3: TGTGCCAGCAGTGGGGGCAGGGGGGTGAACACTGAAGCTTTCTTT.

This clone appeared a single time. The rearrangement links TRBV28 to TRBJ2-3; 10 positions agree with TRBD2. CDR1 is MDHEN and CDR2 is SYDVKM in the germline V gene. The CDR3 sequence is 16 residues long. Trimming took 6 bases from V and 0 from J; bases not matched to a gene: 6. CDR3 coding DNA: TGTGCCAGCAGCCCCTCGGGACTAGCGAGCACAGATACGCAGTATTTT. Amino acids: CASSPSGLASTDTQYF.

The chain employs TRBV11-3 and TRBJ2-7; 15 bases match TRBD2. Germline V lookup: CDR1 SGHNT, CDR2 YENEEA. Losses at the gene ends were 3 bases for V and 6 bases for J; bases not matched to a gene: 0. This CDR3 contains 14 residues. The CDR3 DNA follows: TGTGCCAGCAGCTTGGGACTAGCGGGAGGCGAGCAGTACTTC. The encoded protein is CASSLGLAGGEQYF.

This clone has only one observation. This sequence joins TRBV25-1 and TRBJ1-3; D is unresolved. CDR1 and CDR2 (germline): MGHDK, SYGVNS. The CDR3 has 13 residues. V lost 7 bases and J 0 bases, leaving 7 bases between the germline ends. The CDR3 coding sequence is TGTGCCAGCAATCAGAACTCTGGAAACACCATATATTTT. Amino acids: CASNQNSGNTIYF.

In its sample, this clone was seen once. This rearrangement joins TRBV2 to TRBJ2-3; a possible D gene is TRBD1 (6 bases). V was clipped by 4 bases and J by 4 bases, with 15 bases between them. This CDR3 spans 15 amino acids. CDR1 is SNHLY and CDR2 is FYNNEI in the germline V gene. CDR3 sequence (DNA): TGTGCCAGCAGTGTGGTCCAGGGGTTCCCAGATACGCAGTATTTT. Amino acid sequence: CASSVVQGFPDTQYF.

This clone was recorded only once. This chain links TRBV28 with TRBJ1-1, with a weak D call TRBD1 (6 bases). Looked up from germline, CDR1 is MDHEN and CDR2 is SYDVKM. The CDR3 covers 16 residues. Trimming took off 5 bases at V and 1 base at J, with 17 bases between the two ends. This CDR3 reads CASSPIGQGQNTEAFF. The CDR3 DNA is TGTGCCAGCAGTCCGATCGGGCAGGGACAGAACACTGAAGCTTTCTTT. Combining the CDR3 with reference TRBV28 and TRBJ1-1 gives the whole variable domain DVKVTQSSRYLVKRTGEKVFLECVQDMDHENMFWYRQDPGLGLRLIYFSYDVKMKEKGDIPEGYSVSREKKERFSLILESASTNQTSMYLCASSPIGQGQNTEAFFGQGTRLTVV.

The J gene is TRBJ2-3, the V gene TRBV27, with TRBD1 matching 12 bases. The CDR3 runs 17 residues. J lost 6 bases, V lost 5 bases, and 12 bases had no gene match. In germline, CDR1 is MNHEY, CDR2 SMNVEV (reference sequence). CDR3 DNA sequence: TGTGCCAGCAGTCCAACGACCGGGACAGGGGGCTCTGATACGCAGTATTTT. It specifies CASSPTTGTGGSDTQYF.

This chain uses TRBV11-3 with TRBJ1-4, with unresolved D. The germline CDR1 and CDR2 sequences are SGHNT and YENEEA. The length of the CDR3 is 15 residues. V lost 2 bases and J 1 base, leaving 8 bases between the germline ends. CDR3 DNA: TGTGCCAGCAGCTTATCGCGGCTAACTAATGAAAAACTGTTTTTT. It yields the protein CASSLSRLTNEKLFF.

The rearrangement uses TRBV6-2 or TRBV6-3 and TRBJ2-5, with 12 bases fitting TRBD2. The germline V gene encodes CDR1 MNHEY and CDR2 SVGEGT. The CDR3 loop spans 18 amino acids. J lost 0 bases, V lost 6 bases, and 11 bases had no gene match. CDR3 region: CASSSLAGGELYQETQYF. The CDR3 DNA sequence: TGTGCCAGCAGCTCCCTAGCGGGGGGGGAGTTGTACCAAGAGACCCAGTACTTC.